The rows below give T cell receptor beta chains drawn from one sample of a study of naive and memory T cell subsets. TCRdb used MiXCR to reprocess the UMI-ligation and nested PCR reads, holding one entry per CDR3 protein. This table holds 130,000 to 150,000 distinct CDR3 sequences, about 17% found once. Sequencing input: naive CD4+ T cells from blood. The receptors stem from a human donor in good health. CDR3s include the opening cysteine and the closing phenylalanine or tryptophan. Each record gives: D gene, V gene, J gene, clone size, CDR3 DNA, CDR3 protein. D genes are given only for firm matches. For some rows the clone size is stated as once, few or many, or as a class when expanded; others skip it.

NA	TRBV28	TRBJ2-7	few	TGTGCCAGCATTCCTCACGGAATTAGACTCACTACGGCAGGACAAACCTACGAGCAGTACTTC	CASIPHGIRLTTAGQTYEQYF
TRBD1	TRBV10-2	TRBJ2-2	NA	TGCGCCAGCCGACAGGGGTCAAGCACCGGGGAGCTGTTTTTT	CASRQGSSTGELFF
NA	TRBV29-1	TRBJ2-3	few	TGCAGCTCCCTAGGCGGCACAGATACGCAGTATTTT	CSSLGGTDTQYF
NA	TRBV10-3	TRBJ2-7	NA	TGTGCCATCAGTGAGGGAGACGAGCAGTACTTC	CAISEGDEQYF
TRBD1	TRBV6-5	TRBJ2-4	NA	TGTGCCAGCAGGGGACAGTCAAACATTCAGTACTTC	CASRGQSNIQYF
TRBD1	TRBV29-1	TRBJ2-7	NA	TGCAGCGTTGAAGATAGGACAGGGGGGATCGACGAGCAGTACTTC	CSVEDRTGGIDEQYF
TRBD2	TRBV7-2	TRBJ2-7	NA	TGTGCCAGCAGCTCCCGGGCTCTAGCGGCATCCATGCATTTC	CASSSRALAASMHF
NA	TRBV30	TRBJ1-1	few	TGTGCCTGGAGTAGGGCCGAGAGAGCTTTCTTT	CAWSRAERAFF
TRBD2	TRBV12-3/TRBV12-4	TRBJ2-7	few	TGTGCCAGCAGTTTATATAGCGGGGCAGGATCCTACGAGCAGTACTTC	CASSLYSGAGSYEQYF
NA	TRBV18	TRBJ2-5	few	TGTGCCAGCTCACCTCGTCCTAATTTGGAGACCCAGTACTTC	CASSPRPNLETQYF
NA	TRBV6-5	TRBJ2-3	NA	TGTGCCAGCAGTATCTGGGACAGCACAGATACGCAGTATTTT	CASSIWDSTDTQYF
TRBD1	TRBV20-1	TRBJ1-2	NA	TGCAGTTCCCCGACAGGGGACTATGGCTACACCTTC	CSSPTGDYGYTF
NA	TRBV20-1	TRBJ2-1	few	TGCAGTGCTTATACCCAGGGAAAGGGTTACAATGAGCAGTTCTTC	CSAYTQGKGYNEQFF
NA	TRBV10-3	TRBJ1-1	few	TGTGCCATCAGAGCGGACAACATGAACACTGAAGCTTTCTTT	CAIRADNMNTEAFF
NA	TRBV12-3/TRBV12-4	TRBJ2-2	few	TGTGCCAGCACCTCCCCTAGGGGTCTAAACACCGGGGAGCTGTTTTTT	CASTSPRGLNTGELFF
NA	TRBV29-1	TRBJ1-5	NA	TGCAGCGCCCTCTCAGGGTTTGGGCAGCCCCAGCATTTT	CSALSGFGQPQHF
NA	TRBV4-2	TRBJ1-2	few	TGTGCCAGCAGCCAGGGAAACAGGGAAAACTATGGCTACACCTTC	CASSQGNRENYGYTF
TRBD1	TRBV28	TRBJ2-2	NA	TGTGCCAGCAGACCCACCGGGACAGCCGCGAACACCGGGGAGCTGTTTTTT	CASRPTGTAANTGELFF